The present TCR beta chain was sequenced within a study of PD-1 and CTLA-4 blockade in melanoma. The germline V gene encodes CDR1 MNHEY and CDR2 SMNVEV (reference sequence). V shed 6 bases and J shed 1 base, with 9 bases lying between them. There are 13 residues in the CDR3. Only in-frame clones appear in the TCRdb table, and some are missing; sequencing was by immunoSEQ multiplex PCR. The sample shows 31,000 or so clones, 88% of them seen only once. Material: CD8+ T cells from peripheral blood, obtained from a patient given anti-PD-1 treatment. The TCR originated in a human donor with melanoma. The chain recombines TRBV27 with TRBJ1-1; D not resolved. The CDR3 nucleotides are TGTGCCAGCAGCCTTGGGAGGAACACTGAAGCTTTCTTT. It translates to CASSLGRNTEAFF.